Listed below are T cell receptor beta chains from one sample, sequenced in a study of follicular helper T cells after annual influenza vaccination. This table comes from immunoSEQ multiplex PCR, and its TCRdb copy is limited to in-frame clones, with some not included. The data show thousands of clones, around four fifths seen once. The sequenced sample was CXCR5- memory CD4+ T cells sorted from blood, obtained on the day of influenza vaccination. All receptors derive from an adult who received the influenza vaccine. The conserved cysteine and the conserved F or W are not part of the CDR3 here. Only part of the rows carry a size: once, few, many, or a class if the clone is expanded.

J gene: TRBJ1-4
V gene: TRBV6-5
clone size: NA
CDR3 protein: ATQGRTNEKLF

J gene: TRBJ2-7
V gene: TRBV27
clone size: NA
CDR3 protein: ASSFLPSGYEQY

J gene: TRBJ1-5
V gene: TRBV7-2
clone size: few
CDR3 protein: ASSPGTPAGPQH

J gene: TRBJ2-6
V gene: TRBV28
clone size: once
CDR3 protein: ASSTSVGTLREVLT

J gene: TRBJ1-3
V gene: TRBV30
clone size: NA
CDR3 protein: AWTKPLGDTIY

J gene: TRBJ2-2
V gene: TRBV5-5
clone size: NA
CDR3 protein: ASSLDQGPNTGELF

J gene: TRBJ1-2
V gene: TRBV6-1
clone size: NA
CDR3 protein: ASSEWVWDREKSNYGYT

J gene: TRBJ2-7
V gene: TRBV18
clone size: NA
CDR3 protein: ASSPNYEQY

J gene: TRBJ1-5
V gene: TRBV5-4
clone size: once
CDR3 protein: ASSQDRDQPQH

J gene: TRBJ1-2
V gene: TRBV6-5
clone size: once
CDR3 protein: ASSYDTPSYGYT

J gene: TRBJ1-1
V gene: TRBV29-1
clone size: NA
CDR3 protein: SVVRGRGTEAF

J gene: TRBJ2-2
V gene: TRBV5-1
clone size: NA
CDR3 protein: ASSLPNTGELF

J gene: TRBJ2-2
V gene: TRBV7-3
clone size: NA
CDR3 protein: ASSLMGPGRRTGELF

J gene: TRBJ2-2
V gene: TRBV27
clone size: NA
CDR3 protein: ASSFLNTGELF

J gene: TRBJ2-2
V gene: TRBV6-1
clone size: NA
CDR3 protein: ASRARVGAGELF

J gene: TRBJ2-3
V gene: TRBV10-3
clone size: NA
CDR3 protein: AISEPSRGTDTQY

J gene: TRBJ2-2
V gene: TRBV10-3
clone size: few
CDR3 protein: AIGNTGELF

J gene: TRBJ2-7
V gene: TRBV6-5
clone size: once
CDR3 protein: ASSYAPGGPYEQY

J gene: TRBJ2-5
V gene: TRBV2
clone size: NA
CDR3 protein: ASSERETQY

J gene: TRBJ2-1
V gene: TRBV6-6
clone size: NA
CDR3 protein: ASTFTGDRGNEQF

J gene: TRBJ2-3
V gene: TRBV5-1
clone size: once
CDR3 protein: ASSLGDLGTDTQY

J gene: TRBJ2-1
V gene: TRBV29-1
clone size: NA
CDR3 protein: SALPWTGRSEQF

J gene: TRBJ2-3
V gene: TRBV9
clone size: NA
CDR3 protein: ASSVGGDTQY

J gene: TRBJ2-5
V gene: TRBV11-2
clone size: NA
CDR3 protein: ASSLAGQGLETQY

J gene: TRBJ2-7
V gene: TRBV11-2
clone size: NA
CDR3 protein: ASSSRDRDGNYEQY

J gene: TRBJ1-3
V gene: TRBV5-6
clone size: NA
CDR3 protein: ASMMTGRGNTIY

J gene: TRBJ2-1
V gene: TRBV9
clone size: NA
CDR3 protein: ASSRWGGYNEQF

J gene: TRBJ1-2
V gene: TRBV5-4
clone size: NA
CDR3 protein: ASSRRDRVYGYT

J gene: TRBJ2-7
V gene: TRBV4-1
clone size: NA
CDR3 protein: ASSQTGDESPYEQY

J gene: TRBJ2-7
V gene: TRBV5-1
clone size: NA
CDR3 protein: ASSLSGTGAYEQY

J gene: TRBJ1-1
V gene: TRBV10-2
clone size: NA
CDR3 protein: ASRPGPSNTEAF

J gene: TRBJ1-1
V gene: TRBV7-9
clone size: NA
CDR3 protein: ASSPGRQMNTEAF

J gene: TRBJ2-6
V gene: TRBV6-1
clone size: NA
CDR3 protein: ASTTLSGANVLT

J gene: TRBJ1-1
V gene: TRBV28
clone size: NA
CDR3 protein: ASRQGGTEAF

J gene: TRBJ1-2
V gene: TRBV2
clone size: NA
CDR3 protein: ASTGQGANYGYT

J gene: TRBJ2-1
V gene: TRBV19
clone size: NA
CDR3 protein: ASRTNLGSEQF

J gene: TRBJ2-2
V gene: TRBV6-1
clone size: NA
CDR3 protein: ASETGGAGTGELF

J gene: TRBJ2-1
V gene: TRBV7-8
clone size: NA
CDR3 protein: ASSFRRASYNEQF

J gene: TRBJ1-4
V gene: TRBV6-1
clone size: NA
CDR3 protein: ASSPGSTGEKLF

J gene: TRBJ2-7
V gene: TRBV7-9
clone size: NA
CDR3 protein: ASGKGAGEQY